The 6 T cell receptor beta chains in this list originate from one sample, sequenced in a study of T cell repertoires in cytomegalovirus infection. TCRdb called the reads again in MiXCR, with one record for every CDR3 protein. Of some 220,000 distinct CDR3 sequences in the sample, about 7% were seen once. The sequenced material came from PBMCs. Receptors originate from a human donor in good health (CMV status not recorded). Some clones in this sample may be carry-over from other donors' samples.

The sample holds many counts of this clonotype. This rearrangement joins TRBV10-2 to TRBJ2-7, with D tentatively TRBD1 (6 bases). CDR1 is WSHSY and CDR2 is SAAADI in the germline V gene. Trimming took off 5 bases at V and 5 bases at J, with 10 bases between the two ends. The CDR3 runs to 12 residues. The CDR3 nucleotides read TGCGCCAGCAGTCTAACAGGGAACGAGCAGTACTTC. This gives the protein CASSLTGNEQYF.

This clonotype was seen at least ten times. The genes are TRBV19 and TRBJ2-1, with 8 bases lining up with TRBD2. The CDR3 length is 14 residues. The V segment lost 6 bases and the J segment 3 bases; nucleotides outside the gene matches: 4. Germline CDR1 LNHDA, CDR2 SQIVND (reference sequence). CDR3 in DNA: TGTGCCAGTAGCCGCGGGGGGTTCTACAATGAGCAGTTCTTC. This gives the protein CASSRGGFYNEQFF.

This clonotype has a count of ten or more. The V call is TRBV20-1, the J call TRBJ1-2; D gene unclear. The CDR3 is made up of 13 amino acids. Trimming shortened V by 3 bases and J by 3 bases, and 11 bases separated the two germline ends. Germline assignment: CDR1 DFQATT and CDR2 SNEGSKA (reference sequence). This chain's CDR3 is CSASPFKYYGYTF. For the CDR3, the DNA is TGCAGTGCTAGCCCATTCAAATACTATGGCTACACCTTC.

This clonotype has a count of ten or more. V usage is TRBV4-3 and J usage is TRBJ2-7, with D maybe TRBD2 (5 bases). Deletions cut 1 base from V and 3 bases from J, with 13 bases between. In germline, CDR1 is LGHNA, CDR2 YSLEER. This CDR3 is 15 amino acids long. The CDR3: CASSQAPVAGYEQYF. The CDR3 DNA is TGCGCCAGCAGCCAAGCCCCCGTGGCGGGCTACGAGCAGTACTTC.

This clonotype was picked up many times. This chain links TRBV7-2 with TRBJ1-5; D is undetermined. The ends were cut back, 3 bases at V and 7 bases at J, with 10 bases in the middle. Germline CDR1 SGHTA, CDR2 FQGNSA. The CDR3 is made up of 13 amino acids. CDR3 in DNA: TGTGCCAGCAGCTTGGGCCCGGAACAGCCCCAGCATTTT. As protein: CASSLGPEQPQHF.

This clonotype was detected ten times or more. This chain uses TRBV20-1 with TRBJ1-1; D is ambiguous. Germline values: CDR1 DFQATT, CDR2 SNEGSKA (reference sequence). Trimming shortened V by 4 bases and J by 4 bases, and 13 bases separated the two germline ends. CDR3 length equals 13 residues. The CDR3: CSAKGSSTTEAFF. The CDR3 DNA reads TGCAGTGCTAAGGGCAGTTCGACCACTGAAGCTTTCTTT.